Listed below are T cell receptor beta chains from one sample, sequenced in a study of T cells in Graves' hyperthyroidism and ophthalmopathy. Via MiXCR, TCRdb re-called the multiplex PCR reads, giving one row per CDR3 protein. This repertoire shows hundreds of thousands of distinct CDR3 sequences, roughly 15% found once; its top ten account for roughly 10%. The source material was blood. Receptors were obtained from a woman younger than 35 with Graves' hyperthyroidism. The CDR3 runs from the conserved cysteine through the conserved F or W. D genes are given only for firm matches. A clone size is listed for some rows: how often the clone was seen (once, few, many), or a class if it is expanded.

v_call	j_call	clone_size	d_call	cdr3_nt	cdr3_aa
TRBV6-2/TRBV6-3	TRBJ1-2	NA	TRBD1	TGTGCCAGGACCGACAGGGGAGAAGGGTATGGCTACACCTTC	CARTDRGEGYGYTF
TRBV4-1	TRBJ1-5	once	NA	TGCGCCAGCAGCCAAGGGTATTTCGGGGCCGTAAACAATCAGCCCCAGCATTTT	CASSQGYFGAVNNQPQHF
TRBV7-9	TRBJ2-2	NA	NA	TGTGCCAGCAGCTCCTCCAGTAGAGGGGCCGCCGGGGAGCTGTTTTTT	CASSSSSRGAAGELFF
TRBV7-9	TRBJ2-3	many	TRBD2	TGTGCCAGCAGCCCCTCCGTGGGGGGGATCGCTGCGGGAGGCACAGATACGCAGTATTTT	CASSPSVGGIAAGGTDTQYF
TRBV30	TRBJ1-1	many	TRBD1	TGTGCCTGGAGTGACACCACACAGGGGCGAAGGAACACTGAAGCTTTCTTT	CAWSDTTQGRRNTEAFF
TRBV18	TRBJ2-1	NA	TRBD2	TGTGCCAGCTTTACTACTAGCGGAGAAAGCTCCTACAATGAGCAGTTCTTC	CASFTTSGESSYNEQFF
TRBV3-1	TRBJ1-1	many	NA	TGTGCCAGCAGCCGAGGAACTGGGGAAGCTTTCTTT	CASSRGTGEAFF
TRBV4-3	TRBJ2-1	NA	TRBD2	TGCGCCAGCAGCTCGGCGGGAGCTCGCAATGAGCAGTTCTTC	CASSSAGARNEQFF
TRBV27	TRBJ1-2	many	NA	TGTGCCAGCAGTTACGCAGGGGAGAACTATGGCTACACCTTC	CASSYAGENYGYTF
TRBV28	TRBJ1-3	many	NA	TGTGCCAGCAGTGCTGACACTTCTGGAAACACCATATATTTT	CASSADTSGNTIYF